These T cell receptor beta chains were read from a single sample in a study of neoadjuvant anti-PD-1 for oral cavity cancer. Profiling relied on immunoSEQ multiplex PCR, and the TCRdb table lists in-frame clones only, not all of them. Seen here are tens of thousands of clones, 25% to 35% observed once, and the top ten hold over 15%. The specimen comprised tumor tissue, sampled after nivolumab (anti-PD-1) treatment. Source of these receptors: a person aged 40 to 85 with oral cavity squamous cell carcinoma. CDR3s include the opening cysteine and the closing phenylalanine or tryptophan. The D gene is left open where the match is weak. Rows give clone size only sometimes, using once, few, many, or a class for an expanded clone.

TRBD1	TRBV7-9	NA	TRBJ1-4	CASSLGLLGTGEKLFF	TGTGCCAGCAGCTTAGGCCTCTTAGGGACAGGGGAAAAACTGTTTTTT
NA	TRBV28	few	TRBJ2-1	CASSLKVNEQFF	TGTGCCAGCAGTTTAAAAGTCAATGAGCAGTTCTTC
NA	TRBV9	NA	TRBJ2-3	CASSVAPGTGRDYTDTQYF	TGTGCCAGCAGCGTAGCTCCGGGTACAGGGCGGGATTACACAGATACGCAGTATTTT
NA	TRBV29-1	NA	TRBJ2-1	CSVEASSYNEQFF	TGCAGCGTTGAGGCGAGCTCCTACAATGAGCAGTTCTTC
TRBD2	TRBV7-3	NA	TRBJ2-3	CASSLSSSGSRDTQYF	TGTGCCAGCAGCTTAAGTTCTAGCGGGAGCAGAGATACGCAGTATTTT
NA	TRBV28	NA	TRBJ2-7	CASSVEYPYEQYF	TGTGCCAGCAGTGTGGAGTACCCCTACGAGCAGTACTTC
TRBD2	TRBV5-4	NA	TRBJ2-3	CASSLEGAGGDTQYF	TGTGCCAGCAGCTTGGAAGGGGCGGGAGGCGATACGCAGTATTTT
NA	TRBV6-5	NA	TRBJ1-2	CASTPDRKGYGYTF	TGTGCCAGCACCCCCGACAGGAAAGGCTATGGCTACACCTTC
TRBD1	TRBV18	NA	TRBJ2-1	CASSTFPDRGSNEQFF	TGTGCCAGCTCGACATTCCCGGACAGGGGGAGCAATGAGCAGTTCTTC
TRBD2	TRBV5-4	NA	TRBJ2-1	CASSIGTSGVYNEQFF	TGTGCCAGCAGCATCGGGACTAGCGGGGTCTACAATGAGCAGTTCTTC
NA	TRBV20-1	few	TRBJ2-7	CSARVTYEQYF	TGCAGTGCTAGAGTTACCTACGAGCAGTACTTC
NA	TRBV7-9	many	TRBJ1-4	CASSLQGINEKLFF	TGTGCCAGCAGCTTACAGGGGATTAATGAAAAACTGTTTTTT
TRBD1	TRBV2	few	TRBJ2-5	CASSDRGLTGETQYF	TGTGCCAGCAGTGACAGGGGGCTCACCGGGGAGACCCAGTACTTC
NA	TRBV5-1	NA	TRBJ1-2	CASSLDAGAYGYTF	TGCGCCAGCAGCTTGGACGCAGGGGCATATGGCTACACCTTC
NA	TRBV19	few	TRBJ2-4	CASSVTQKNIQYF	TGTGCCAGTAGTGTTACACAGAAAAACATTCAGTACTTC
NA	TRBV28	NA	TRBJ2-1	CASSLRRGRHEQFF	TGTGCCAGCAGTTTAAGGAGGGGGCGGCATGAGCAGTTCTTC
NA	TRBV7-3	few	TRBJ2-2	CASSLRGGQTTGELFF	TGTGCCAGCAGCCTACGTGGGGGCCAAACGACCGGGGAGCTGTTTTTT
NA	TRBV12-5	NA	TRBJ2-1	CASGLVHGSSYNEQFF	TGTGCTAGTGGTTTGGTACACGGGAGCTCCTACAATGAGCAGTTCTTC
NA	TRBV29-1	NA	TRBJ2-3	CSVEPSSTDTQYF	TGCAGCGTTGAACCTTCGAGCACAGATACGCAGTATTTT
NA	TRBV9	NA	TRBJ2-7	CASSVDGSIGEQYF	TGTGCCAGCAGCGTAGACGGGAGCATAGGGGAGCAGTACTTC
TRBD2	TRBV6-1	once	TRBJ2-1	CASSSGGANEQFF	TGTGCCAGCAGCAGCGGGGGGGCGAATGAGCAGTTCTTC
NA	TRBV5-6	many	TRBJ2-3	CASSLPAADTQYF	TGTGCCAGCAGCCTCCCGGCGGCAGATACGCAGTATTTT
NA	TRBV13	NA	TRBJ2-2	CASSLVGGGELFF	TGTGCCAGCAGCTTAGTGGGAGGCGGGGAGCTGTTTTTT
TRBD1	TRBV9	NA	TRBJ2-1	CASSAPRGGTGYNEQFF	TGTGCCAGCAGCGCACCAAGGGGGGGGACAGGGTACAATGAGCAGTTCTTC
NA	TRBV29-1	few	TRBJ1-2	CSVGHSEGYGYTF	TGCAGCGTTGGGCACAGCGAGGGGTATGGCTACACCTTC
TRBD1	TRBV14	NA	TRBJ1-2	CASSQDLRGLVGYTF	TGTGCCAGCAGCCAAGATCTAAGGGGGCTCGTTGGCTACACCTTC
NA	TRBV7-2	NA	TRBJ2-3	CASSLDSHTDTQYF	TGTGCCAGCAGCTTAGACTCCCACACAGATACGCAGTATTTT
TRBD1	TRBV5-1	few	TRBJ2-6	CASSSGQGSGANVLTF	TGCGCCAGCAGCTCGGGACAGGGCTCGGGGGCCAACGTCCTGACTTTC
TRBD1	TRBV5-1	many	TRBJ1-3	CASGTGSGNTIYF	TGCGCCAGCGGGACAGGCTCTGGAAACACCATATATTTT
TRBD2	TRBV7-6	NA	TRBJ2-7	CASSLLAGLGDEQYF	TGTGCCAGCAGCTTACTAGCGGGCCTGGGGGACGAGCAGTACTTC
TRBD2	TRBV4-2	few	TRBJ2-6	CASSQEGLAASSGANVLTF	TGTGCCAGCAGCCAAGAAGGGCTAGCGGCAAGCTCTGGGGCCAACGTCCTGACTTTC
TRBD1	TRBV5-6	many	TRBJ1-1	CASSQNLDRGNTEAFF	TGTGCCAGCAGCCAAAACCTGGACAGGGGGAACACTGAAGCTTTCTTT
NA	TRBV5-4	many	TRBJ1-2	CASSRDRTLRYGYTF	TGTGCCAGCAGCCGCGACAGGACCCTCCGCTATGGCTACACCTTC
NA	TRBV6-5	NA	TRBJ2-1	CASRELGSSYNEQFF	TGTGCCAGCAGGGAACTAGGTAGCTCCTACAATGAGCAGTTCTTC
NA	TRBV30	few	TRBJ1-2	CAWTESPAPNYGYTF	TGTGCCTGGACTGAGTCCCCAGCTCCTAACTATGGCTACACCTTC
NA	TRBV2	many	TRBJ2-6	CASGDRANVLTF	TGTGCCAGCGGGGACAGGGCCAACGTCCTGACTTTC
NA	TRBV19	few	TRBJ1-2	CASSIGHRPGYTF	TGTGCCAGTAGTATAGGGCATCGCCCTGGCTACACCTTC
NA	TRBV28	once	TRBJ1-5	CASSWPTPQHF	TGTGCCAGCAGTTGGCCCACGCCCCAGCATTTT
TRBD1	TRBV4-1	few	TRBJ2-7	CASSQESGQGAYEQYF	TGCGCCAGCAGCCAAGAGTCGGGACAGGGGGCCTACGAGCAGTACTTC
NA	TRBV30	many	TRBJ1-2	CAWMTGGGYTF	TGTGCCTGGATGACAGGCGGAGGCTACACCTTC
TRBD1	TRBV6-1	NA	TRBJ2-7	CASSEGQVLSYEQYF	TGTGCCAGCAGTGAGGGACAGGTCCTATCCTACGAGCAGTACTTC
NA	TRBV6-1	NA	TRBJ2-7	CASSDLNRGYEQYF	TGTGCCAGCAGTGACCTAAATCGAGGCTACGAGCAGTACTTC
NA	TRBV19	NA	TRBJ2-6	CASSPLGRANVLTF	TGTGCCAGTAGCCCCCTTGGGAGAGCCAACGTCCTGACTTTC
TRBD2	TRBV5-1	few	TRBJ2-1	CASSSLSGSSYNEQFF	TGCGCCAGCAGCTCCTTGAGCGGGAGCTCCTACAATGAGCAGTTCTTC
NA	TRBV14	few	TRBJ2-7	CASSQDLVGYEQYF	TGTGCCAGCAGCCAAGATCTAGTGGGCTACGAGCAGTACTTC
TRBD1	TRBV5-4	few	TRBJ2-7	CASSLGRGLYEQYF	TGTGCCAGCAGCTTGGGCAGGGGGCTGTACGAGCAGTACTTC
NA	TRBV6-6	few	TRBJ2-2	CASSTDFTGELFF	TGTGCCAGCAGTACGGACTTCACCGGGGAGCTGTTTTTT
TRBD1	TRBV27	many	TRBJ1-2	CASSSAGGFSGYTF	TGTGCCAGCAGTTCGGCAGGGGGCTTCTCTGGCTACACCTTC
TRBD1	TRBV5-1	NA	TRBJ2-7	CASSLEWTGYEQYF	TGCGCCAGCAGCTTGGAATGGACAGGGTACGAGCAGTACTTC
TRBD1	TRBV6-1	NA	TRBJ1-4	CASRATDRGVGKLFF	TGTGCCAGCAGGGCAACGGACAGGGGAGTCGGGAAACTGTTTTTT
NA	TRBV13	NA	TRBJ1-2	CASSVGGYYGYTF	TGTGCCAGCAGCGTAGGGGGATACTATGGCTACACCTTC
NA	TRBV27	NA	TRBJ2-1	CASSSIRGMSNEQFF	TGTGCCAGCAGTTCGATTAGGGGGATGAGCAATGAGCAGTTCTTC